Listed below are T cell receptor beta chains from one sample, sequenced in a study of cytomegalovirus exposure and HLA in healthy donors. TCRdb's copy holds only in-frame clones and misses some; the assay was immunoSEQ multiplex PCR. Of around 260,000 clones in the sample, 80% were seen once. Sequenced material: PBMCs. The receptor source for this set is a girl aged 2-9 years in good health and CMV-seronegative. CDR3s include the opening cysteine and the closing phenylalanine or tryptophan. D genes are given only for firm matches. The listing skips clone size in some rows; elsewhere it reads once, few, many or a size class.

>TRBD1|TRBV6-1|TRBJ1-5|-
CASSAPDRGRRQPQHF
TGTGCCAGCAGTGCGCCCGACAGGGGGCGCAGACAGCCCCAGCATTTT
>TRBD1|TRBV6-4|TRBJ2-1|-
CASSDDGTGQFF
TGTGCCAGCAGTGACGACGGGACAGGGCAGTTCTTC
>-|TRBV12-5|TRBJ2-1|-
CASALGADYNEQFF
TGTGCTAGTGCCCTCGGAGCGGACTACAATGAGCAGTTCTTC
>TRBD1|TRBV27|TRBJ1-5|-
CASRPWAQGARQPQHF
TGTGCCAGCAGACCCTGGGCTCAGGGGGCACGGCAGCCCCAGCATTTT
>-|TRBV5-4|TRBJ2-7|-
CASSFGQATYEQYF
TGTGCCAGCAGCTTTGGTCAGGCGACCTACGAGCAGTACTTC
>TRBD1|TRBV19|TRBJ1-2|once
CASTTGENYGYTF
TGTGCCAGTACGACAGGGGAGAACTATGGCTACACCTTC
>TRBD2|TRBV5-1|TRBJ2-7|few
CASSLRTSGTYEQYF
TGCGCCAGCAGCTTGCGGACTAGCGGCACCTACGAGCAGTACTTC
>-|TRBV19|TRBJ1-5|-
CASSIRGLASNQPQHF
TGTGCCAGTAGTATAAGGGGACTCGCTAGCAATCAGCCCCAGCATTTT
>-|TRBV6-5|TRBJ1-2|-
CASSYIGGRANYGYTF
TGTGCCAGCAGTTACATCGGTGGCAGGGCTAACTATGGCTACACCTTC
>-|TRBV25-1|TRBJ1-5|-
CASSRPGFDQPQHF
TGTGCCAGCAGTCGTCCAGGGTTCGATCAGCCCCAGCATTTT
>TRBD2|TRBV27|TRBJ2-7|few
CASKGGGSYEQYF
TGTGCCAGCAAGGGCGGGGGATCCTACGAGCAGTACTTC
>-|TRBV7-9|TRBJ2-1|-
CASSHPPLRLYNEQFF
TGTGCCAGCAGCCATCCCCCGCTTCGGTTATACAATGAGCAGTTCTTC
>-|TRBV28|TRBJ1-2|-
CASSRTSGYTF
TGTGCCAGCAGTCGAACATCTGGCTACACCTTC
>-|TRBV7-9|TRBJ2-4|-
CASSSTLGDIQYF
TGTGCCAGCAGCTCCACCCTCGGGGACATTCAGTACTTC
>-|TRBV7-9|TRBJ1-3|-
CASSLSGSGNTIYF
TGTGCCAGCAGCCTGTCGGGGTCTGGAAACACCATATATTTT
>-|TRBV28|TRBJ2-7|-
CASNGQPSYEQYF
TGTGCCAGCAACGGACAGCCAAGCTACGAGCAGTACTTC
>TRBD2|TRBV7-9|TRBJ2-2|-
CASSFPGSGHTGELFF
TGTGCCAGCAGCTTCCCGGGTAGCGGGCACACCGGGGAGCTGTTTTTT
>TRBD1|TRBV2|TRBJ1-2|once
CASSEGTVYGYTF
TGTGCCAGCAGTGAGGGGACAGTCTATGGCTACACCTTC
>TRBD2|TRBV2|TRBJ2-7|-
CAGGLAGATSYEQYF
TGTGCCGGAGGACTAGCGGGGGCTACGTCCTACGAGCAGTACTTC
>-|TRBV9|TRBJ2-3|-
CASGRAVNTDTQYF
TGTGCCAGCGGGAGAGCGGTGAACACAGATACGCAGTATTTT
>-|TRBV18|TRBJ1-4|-
CASSPNPPRFEKLFF
TGTGCCAGCTCACCAAACCCCCCGCGCTTTGAAAAACTGTTTTTT
>TRBD1|TRBV5-6|TRBJ1-6|-
CASSSSTGADEESPLHF
TGTGCCAGCAGCTCGTCAACAGGGGCCGATGAGGAATCACCCCTCCACTTT
>-|TRBV9|TRBJ1-1|-
CASSVGGRPPMNTEAFF
TGTGCCAGCAGCGTAGGGGGGCGCCCGCCCATGAACACTGAAGCTTTCTTT
>-|TRBV21-1|TRBJ1-5|-
CASSTLPDSTWNQPQHF
TGTGCCAGCAGCACGCTCCCGGACAGTACTTGGAATCAGCCCCAGCATTTT
>-|TRBV9|TRBJ2-7|few
CASSLTAAPSSYEQYF
TGTGCCAGCAGCCTCACAGCGGCCCCTTCCTCCTACGAGCAGTACTTC
>-|TRBV28|TRBJ1-5|-
CASSLRGSNQPQHF
TGTGCCAGCAGTTTAAGGGGGAGCAATCAGCCCCAGCATTTT
>-|TRBV5-1|TRBJ2-7|-
CASSAVSRGDEQYF
TGCGCCAGCAGCGCCGTGAGCAGGGGGGACGAGCAGTACTTC
>TRBD2|TRBV5-4|TRBJ2-5|few
CASSLKRGAIETQYF
TGTGCCAGCAGCTTGAAGCGGGGGGCCATAGAGACCCAGTACTTC
>-|TRBV4-2|TRBJ1-6|-
CASSQVSYGQSSIGVGSPLHF
TGTGCCAGCAGCCAAGTAAGCTACGGACAGTCTTCAATCGGGGTTGGTTCACCCCTCCACTTT
>TRBD2|TRBV4-2|TRBJ2-5|-
CASSQDRLAYYKETQYF
TGTGCCAGCAGCCAAGATCGACTAGCCTACTACAAAGAGACCCAGTACTTC
>TRBD1|TRBV19|TRBJ2-7|-
CASRAGTGGFYEQYF
TGTGCCAGTAGAGCAGGGACAGGGGGCTTCTACGAGCAGTACTTC
>TRBD2|TRBV7-3|TRBJ2-3|-
CASSLRGRGSTDTQYF
TGTGCCAGCAGCTTACGAGGGCGGGGGAGCACAGATACGCAGTATTTT
>TRBD1|TRBV13|TRBJ1-1|-
CASSRDRDTEAFF
TGTGCCAGCAGCCGCGACAGGGACACTGAAGCTTTCTTT
>-|TRBV2|TRBJ1-2|-
CASSEGGANYGYTF
TGTGCCAGCAGTGAAGGCGGGGCTAACTATGGCTACACCTTC
>TRBD1|TRBV5-1|TRBJ2-3|-
CASSPRDSSTDTQYF
TGCGCCAGCAGCCCCCGGGACAGTAGCACAGATACGCAGTATTTT
>-|TRBV7-2|TRBJ1-1|-
CASSLQSNTEAFF
TGTGCCAGCAGCTTACAATCGAACACTGAAGCTTTCTTT
>-|TRBV2|TRBJ1-2|-
CASSEEQVYGYTF
TGTGCCAGCAGTGAAGAGCAGGTCTATGGCTACACCTTC
>-|TRBV30|TRBJ2-1|-
CAWRRTLSGYNEQFF
TGTGCCTGGAGACGGACTTTGTCCGGGTACAATGAGCAGTTCTTC
>-|TRBV18|TRBJ2-7|-
CASSLLVSYEQYF
TGTGCCAGCTCACTCCTCGTCTCCTACGAGCAGTACTTC
>TRBD1|TRBV6-5|TRBJ2-7|-
CASTEQGAGSYEQYF
TGTGCCAGCACCGAACAGGGGGCCGGCTCCTACGAGCAGTACTTC
>TRBD2|TRBV19|TRBJ2-7|-
CASSIVAGDPSYEQYF
TGTGCCAGTAGTATAGTTGCGGGAGACCCCTCCTACGAGCAGTACTTC
>-|TRBV4-2|TRBJ1-2|-
CASSQDRAGYGYTF
TGTGCCAGCAGCCAAGATAGGGCAGGGTATGGCTACACCTTC
>TRBD2|TRBV18|TRBJ2-7|-
CASSPRSASGRVAYEQYF
TGTGCCAGCTCACCCCGATCGGCTAGCGGGAGAGTAGCCTACGAGCAGTACTTC
>TRBD1|TRBV7-3|TRBJ1-5|-
CASSPGDSTSNQPQHF
TGTGCCAGCAGCCCAGGGGACAGTACTAGCAATCAGCCCCAGCATTTT
>TRBD1|TRBV9|TRBJ2-1|-
CASSVKFGDRGGNEQFF
TGTGCCAGCAGCGTAAAATTTGGGGACAGGGGGGGTAATGAGCAGTTCTTC
>-|TRBV7-9|TRBJ1-2|-
CASTLEGAGYTF
TGTGCCAGCACTTTAGAGGGTGCTGGCTACACCTTC
>-|TRBV5-1|TRBJ2-1|-
CASSLSGSRYYNEQFF
TGCGCCAGCAGCCTCAGCGGCAGTCGGTATTACAATGAGCAGTTCTTC